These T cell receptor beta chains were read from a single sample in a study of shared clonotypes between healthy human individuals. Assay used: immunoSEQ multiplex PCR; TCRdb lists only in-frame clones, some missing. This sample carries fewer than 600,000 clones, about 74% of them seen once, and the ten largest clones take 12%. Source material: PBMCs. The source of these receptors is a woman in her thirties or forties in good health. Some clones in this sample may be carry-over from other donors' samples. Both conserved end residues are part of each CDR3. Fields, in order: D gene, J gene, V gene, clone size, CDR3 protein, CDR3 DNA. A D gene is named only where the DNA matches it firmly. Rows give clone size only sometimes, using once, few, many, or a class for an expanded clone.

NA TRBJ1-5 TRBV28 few CASSRDPYQPQHF TGTGCCAGCAGCCGGGACCCTTATCAGCCCCAGCATTTT
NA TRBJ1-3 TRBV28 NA CASSLVGARRNTIYF TGTGCCAGCAGTTTAGTAGGGGCGCGGAGAAACACCATATATTTT
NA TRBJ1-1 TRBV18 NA CASAPAGDGDTEAFF TGTGCCAGCGCACCCGCGGGGGATGGAGACACTGAAGCTTTCTTT
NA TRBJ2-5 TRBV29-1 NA CSARGLGETQYF TGCAGCGCCCGAGGTTTGGGGGAGACCCAGTACTTC
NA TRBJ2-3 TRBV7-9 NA CASSSASRTDTQYF TGTGCCAGCAGCTCGGCTAGTAGGACAGATACGCAGTATTTT
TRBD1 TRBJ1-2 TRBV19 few CATGTGEFYGYTF TGTGCCACCGGGACAGGCGAGTTCTATGGCTACACCTTC
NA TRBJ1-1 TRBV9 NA CASSVDSFGVTEAFF TGTGCCAGCAGCGTCGATTCCTTCGGGGTAACTGAAGCTTTCTTT
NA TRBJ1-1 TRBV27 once CASRELDRPEAFF TGTGCCAGCAGGGAGCTTGACAGGCCTGAAGCTTTCTTT
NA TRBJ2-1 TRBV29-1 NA CSHRLGSSYNEQFF TGCAGCCACAGATTGGGGAGCTCCTACAATGAGCAGTTCTTC
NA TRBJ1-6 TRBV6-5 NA CASGQGMNSPLHF TGTGCCAGCGGGCAGGGGATGAATTCACCCCTCCACTTT
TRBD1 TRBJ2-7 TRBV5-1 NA CASSKGQGFSYEQYF TGCGCCAGCAGCAAGGGACAGGGCTTTTCCTACGAGCAGTACTTC
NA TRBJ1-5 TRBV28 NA CASSFRLTGRGQPQHF TGTGCCAGCAGTTTCCGCCTCACGGGCAGGGGTCAGCCCCAGCATTTT
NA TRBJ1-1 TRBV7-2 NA CASSLYTLKNTEAFF TGTGCCAGCAGCTTATATACGCTCAAGAACACTGAAGCTTTCTTT
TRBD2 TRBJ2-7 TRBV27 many CASSMIAGSGEQYF TGTGCCAGCAGTATGATAGCGGGATCGGGTGAGCAGTACTTC
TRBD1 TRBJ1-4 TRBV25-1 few CASSRQGGGTNEKLFF TGTGCCAGCAGCAGACAGGGGGGTGGAACTAATGAAAAACTGTTTTTT
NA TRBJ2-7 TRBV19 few CASSMSAAGRAEQYF TGTGCCAGTAGTATGTCGGCTGCGGGGCGGGCCGAGCAGTACTTC
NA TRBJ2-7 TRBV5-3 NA CARSLIQWLALSYEQYF TGTGCCAGAAGCTTGATTCAGTGGTTAGCGCTATCCTACGAGCAGTACTTC
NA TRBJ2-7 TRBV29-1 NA CSARGSSSYEQYF TGCAGCGCCCGAGGGTCTAGCTCCTACGAGCAGTACTTC
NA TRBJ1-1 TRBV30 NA CAWSGGVGGEAFF TGTGCCTGGAGTGGAGGAGTAGGGGGTGAAGCTTTCTTT
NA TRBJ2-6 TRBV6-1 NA CASSERPNSGANVLTF TGTGCCAGCAGTGAAAGACCGAACTCTGGGGCCAACGTCCTGACTTTC
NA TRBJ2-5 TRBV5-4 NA CASSAKGWGHQETQYF TGTGCCAGCAGCGCCAAGGGCTGGGGGCACCAAGAGACCCAGTACTTC
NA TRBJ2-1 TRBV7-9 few CASSLFGGTGLGNEQFF TGTGCCAGCAGCTTATTCGGAGGGACGGGGTTGGGGAATGAGCAGTTCTTC
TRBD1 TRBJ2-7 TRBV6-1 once CASSVRQGAWYEQYF TGTGCCAGCAGTGTACGACAGGGGGCGTGGTACGAGCAGTACTTC
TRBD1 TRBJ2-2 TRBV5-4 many CASSLGTATGELFF TGTGCCAGCAGCCTCGGGACAGCCACCGGGGAGCTGTTTTTT
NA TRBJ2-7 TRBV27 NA CASSLAPGREQYF TGTGCCAGCAGTTTAGCCCCCGGGAGAGAGCAGTACTTC
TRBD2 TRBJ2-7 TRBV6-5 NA CASSPGRNSYEQYF TGTGCCAGCAGCCCCGGGAGGAACTCCTACGAGCAGTACTTC
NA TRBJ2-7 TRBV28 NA CASSTPSSTYEQYF TGTGCCAGCAGTACCCCCTCTAGCACCTACGAGCAGTACTTC
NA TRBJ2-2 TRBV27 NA CASSSATLNTGELFF TGTGCCAGCAGTTCGGCTACCTTGAACACCGGGGAGCTGTTTTTT
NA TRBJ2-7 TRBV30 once CAWRDVRAAYEQYF TGTGCCTGGAGAGATGTGAGGGCCGCCTACGAGCAGTACTTC
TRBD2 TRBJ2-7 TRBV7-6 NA CASSSRTSGRVTYEQYF TGTGCCAGCAGCTCGAGGACTAGCGGGAGGGTAACCTACGAGCAGTACTTC
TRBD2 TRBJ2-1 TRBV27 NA CASSFGAGWDDEQFF TGTGCCAGCAGTTTCGGAGCGGGATGGGACGATGAGCAGTTCTTC